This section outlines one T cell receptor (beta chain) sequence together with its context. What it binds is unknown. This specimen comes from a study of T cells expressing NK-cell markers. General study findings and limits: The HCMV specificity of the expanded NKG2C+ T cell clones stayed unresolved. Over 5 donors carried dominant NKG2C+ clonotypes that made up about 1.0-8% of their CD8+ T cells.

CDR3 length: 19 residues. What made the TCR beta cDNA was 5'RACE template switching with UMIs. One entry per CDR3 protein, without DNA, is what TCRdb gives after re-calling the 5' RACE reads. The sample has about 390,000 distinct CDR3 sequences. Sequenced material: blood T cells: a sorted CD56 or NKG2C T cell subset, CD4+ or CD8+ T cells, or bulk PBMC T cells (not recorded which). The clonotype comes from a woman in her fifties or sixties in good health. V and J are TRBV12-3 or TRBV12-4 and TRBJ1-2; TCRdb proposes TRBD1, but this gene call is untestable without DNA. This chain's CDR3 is CASSPRNTPRDRANYGYTF.